What follows are 30 T cell receptor beta chains derived from one specimen sequenced in a study of technical replicates of blood from several donors. Assay used: immunoSEQ multiplex PCR; TCRdb lists only in-frame clones, some missing. The sample contains about 62,000 clones, roughly 91% of which appear only once. Sequenced sample: PBMCs. The origin of the receptors is a human donor in good health. Some clones in this sample may be carry-over from other donors' samples.

The CDR3 loop is CASSLTSGSHEQYF. Written as DNA, the CDR3 is TGCGCCAGCAGCTTGACAAGCGGGAGCCACGAGCAGTACTTC. The chain recombines TRBV5-1 with TRBJ2-7; 8 bases fit TRBD2. CDR1 is SGHRS and CDR2 is YFSETQ in the germline V gene. The CDR3 is 14 amino acids. Trimming cost V 1 base and J 5 bases; bases outside gene matches: 5.

V usage is TRBV21-1 and J usage is TRBJ1-2; the D call in the table, TRBD1, was not verified against the DNA. TRBV21-1 is given as a pseudogene. The CDR3 contains 18 residues. CDR3 loop: CASTLLQGRGASFYGYTF. For the CDR3, the DNA is TGTGCCAGCACCTTACTTCAAGGCAGGGGGGCCAGCTTCTATGGCTACACCTTC.

This clone was seen once. This chain links TRBV6-5 with TRBJ1-1, with 8 bases matching TRBD1. Looked up from germline, CDR1 is MNHEY and CDR2 is SVGAGI. V was pared by 6 bases and J by 4 bases, with 4 bases of the junction left unmatched. This CDR3 has 13 amino acids. CDR3 in amino acids: CASRLTGGTEAFF. The DNA of the CDR3 is TGTGCCAGCAGACTTACAGGGGGCACTGAAGCTTTCTTT.

This clone was counted only a few times. The chain links TRBV19 to TRBJ2-2; the match to TRBD1 covers 10 bases. There are 16 residues in the CDR3. The V and J ends lost 4 bases and 5 bases, in that order; junction bases with no gene match: 7. Germline lookup yields CDR1 LNHDA and CDR2 SQIVND (reference sequence). The DNA of the CDR3 is TGTGCCAGTAGTACCAGACGGACAGGGGGGACCGGGGAGCTGTTTTTT. It specifies CASSTRRTGGTGELFF.

The CDR3 nucleotides read TGTGCCAGCTCACCTAGTACCCCATCCCATCGGGGGATGGGAGCTTATGGCTACACCTTC. Protein: CASSPSTPSHRGMGAYGYTF. The chain joins TRBV18 to TRBJ1-2, with D perhaps TRBD1 (5 bases). Trimming stripped 3 bases from V and 5 bases from J, with 31 bases between. This CDR3 is 20 amino acids long. Germline V gene sequence: CDR1 KGHSH, CDR2 LQKENI. Looking up the rest from reference TRBV18 and TRBJ1-2 gives the full variable domain: NAGVMQNPRHLVRRRGQEARLRCSPMKGHSHVYWYRQLPEEGLKFMVYLQKENIIDESGMPKERFSAEFPKEGPSILRIQQVVRGDSAAYFCASSPSTPSHRGMGAYGYTFGSGTRLTVV.

The chain couples TRBV5-4 to TRBJ2-5; D is possibly TRBD1 (6 bases). The CDR3 runs to 14 residues. Germline values: CDR1 SGHNT, CDR2 YYREEE (reference sequence). V was pared by 4 bases and J by 9 bases, with 19 bases between. The CDR3 sequence: CASSTLAQGQAQYF. The CDR3 bases are TGTGCCAGCAGCACTCTCGCACAGGGCCAGGCCCAGTACTTC.

The chain joins TRBV11-2 to TRBJ1-2; no definite D call. This CDR3 has 11 residues. Trimming took off 5 bases at V and 14 bases at J, with 15 bases between the two ends. From germline, CDR1 is SGHAT and CDR2 FQNNGV. CDR3 bases: TGTGCCAGCAGCGAACATAGCAAGGCGACCTTC. The encoded protein is CASSEHSKATF.

The rearrangement links TRBV4-1 to TRBJ2-7, with TRBD1 matching 9 bases. The CDR3 consists of 15 residues. Unmatched junction bases numbered 8, after V lost 3 bases and J lost 5 bases. In germline, CDR1 is MGHRA, CDR2 YSYEKL. The CDR3 loop is CASSQEDRGRDEQYF. The CDR3 coding sequence is TGCGCCAGCAGCCAGGAGGACAGGGGTCGGGACGAGCAGTACTTC.

This chain joins TRBV7-3 and TRBJ1-1; 10 bases map to TRBD1. Germline assignment: CDR1 SGHTA and CDR2 FQGTGA. This CDR3 contains 19 residues. With V trimmed by 5 bases and J by 1 base, 16 bases remained unmatched. The CDR3 DNA reads TGTGCCAGCAGCGGAACTAGCCCTCACGGGACAGGGGAGAACACTGAAGCTTTCTTT. Its translation: CASSGTSPHGTGENTEAFF. The full variable domain, its missing parts supplied by reference TRBV7-3 and TRBJ1-1, is GAGVSQTPSNKVTEKGKYVELRCDPISGHTALYWYRQSLGQGPEFLIYFQGTGAADDSGLPNDRFFAVRPEGSVSTLKIQRTERGDSAVYLCASSGTSPHGTGENTEAFFGQGTRLTVV.

The chain joins TRBV7-8 to TRBJ2-7; possibly TRBD1 for D (6 bases). In germline, CDR1 is SGHVS, CDR2 FQNEAQ. Trimming stripped 1 base from V and 0 bases from J, with 7 bases between. CDR3 length: 14 residues. This chain's CDR3 is CASSLGDNSYEQYF. The DNA of the CDR3 is TGTGCCAGCAGCTTAGGGGACAACTCCTACGAGCAGTACTTC.

This chain uses TRBV6-1 with TRBJ1-5, with TRBD1 identical over 9 bases. V shed 7 bases and J 7 bases; nucleotides not matched to a gene: 11. This CDR3 is built from 15 residues. Per germline, CDR1 MNHNS and CDR2 SASEGT. CDR3 DNA: TGTGCCAGCACGGCGGGACAGGGATTTTACCAGCCCCAGCATTTT. As protein: CASTAGQGFYQPQHF.

The V gene is TRBV7-2, the J gene TRBJ2-5; 7 bases match TRBD2. The CDR3 length is 13 residues. Germline lookup yields CDR1 SGHTA and CDR2 FQGNSA. V shed 5 bases, J shed 3 bases, and the junction held 3 bases outside the gene matches. CDR3 region: CASSRTREETQYF. The CDR3 DNA follows: TGTGCCAGCAGCAGGACTAGGGAAGAGACCCAGTACTTC.

The chain combines TRBV5-1 with TRBJ2-1, with 8 nucleotides matching TRBD2. V shed 0 bases, J shed 9 bases, and the junction held 8 bases outside the gene matches. CDR1 and CDR2 (germline): SGHRS, YFSETQ. CDR3 size: 15 residues. CDR3 loop: CASSLGPLAGGEQFF. The CDR3 DNA sequence: TGCGCCAGCAGCTTGGGCCCCTTGGCGGGAGGTGAGCAGTTCTTC. The whole variable domain, filled in from reference TRBV5-1 and TRBJ2-1, reads KAGVTQTPRYLIKTRGQQVTLSCSPISGHRSVSWYQQTPGQGLQFLFEYFSETQRNKGNFPGRFSGRQFSNSRSEMNVSTLELGDSALYLCASSLGPLAGGEQFFGPGTRLTVL.

V gene TRBV6-1 combines with J gene TRBJ2-5; 7 nucleotides match TRBD1. CDR1 MNHNS and CDR2 SASEGT come from the germline V gene. This CDR3 has 14 residues. V lost 6 bases, J lost 4 bases, and 8 bases stayed unmatched. CDR3 DNA: TGTGCCAGCAGGCCGACAGGGCGTGGAGAGACCCAGTACTTC. This codes for CASRPTGRGETQYF.

J is TRBJ2-5 and V is TRBV4-3; D gene ambiguous. Trimming took 0 bases from V and 1 from J, leaving 18 bases between them. The CDR3 is 18 residues long. From germline, CDR1 is LGHNA and CDR2 YSLEER. The CDR3 region is CASSQDFGWADIQETQYF. CDR3 nucleotide sequence: TGCGCCAGCAGCCAAGATTTCGGTTGGGCAGACATCCAAGAGACCCAGTACTTC.

V usage is TRBV5-1 and J usage is TRBJ2-5, with D uncertain. Per the germline V gene, CDR1 is SGHRS and CDR2 is YFSETQ. This CDR3 spans 15 amino acids. With 5 bases removed from V and 5 bases from J, the gap between germline ends came to 19 bases. CDR3 region: CASRATGREEETQYF. The CDR3, as DNA: TGCGCCAGCAGGGCCACCGGTCGCGAGGAGGAGACCCAGTACTTC.

This rearrangement joins TRBV12-5 to TRBJ1-1; D may be TRBD1 (5 bases). The germline gives CDR1 LGHNT, CDR2 FRNRAP. Trimming shortened V by 2 bases and J by 11 bases, and 9 bases separated the two germline ends. The CDR3 has 11 residues. The CDR3 nucleotides read TGTGCTAGTGGTTTGCGTGACAGCGCTTTCTTT. It encodes CASGLRDSAFF.

The genes are TRBV11-2 and TRBJ2-2; 12 nucleotides line up with TRBD2. With V trimmed by 5 bases and J by 5 bases, 3 bases remained unmatched. The length of the CDR3 is 15 residues. Germline loops: CDR1 SGHAT, CDR2 FQNNGV. In DNA form, the CDR3 reads TGTGCCAGCAGCCAGGGACTAGCGGGTACCGGGGAGCTGTTTTTT. This gives the protein CASSQGLAGTGELFF.

The chain joins TRBV4-3 to TRBJ1-4, with 9 positions matching TRBD1. The CDR3 runs 16 residues. Germline values: CDR1 LGHNA, CDR2 YSLEER. V lost 4 bases to trimming and J lost 12 bases; unmatched junction nucleotides: 15. The CDR3: CASSLNGGTGLKELFF. CDR3 DNA: TGCGCCAGCAGCCTCAATGGGGGGACAGGGCTCAAGGAACTGTTTTTT.

The gene calls are TRBV5-1 and TRBJ2-7; TRBD1 aligns across 8 bases. Germline V lookup: CDR1 SGHRS, CDR2 YFSETQ. This CDR3 is 15 amino acids long. V was pared by 4 bases and J by 3 bases, with 9 bases of the junction left unmatched. CDR3 protein: CASSLTSQGGYEQYF. The CDR3 DNA reads as TGCGCCAGCAGCCTTACATCACAGGGGGGCTACGAGCAGTACTTC.

V gene TRBV4-2 combines with J gene TRBJ1-6; TRBD1 matches at 9 bases. Germline V gives CDR1 LGHNA, CDR2 YNFKEQ. The CDR3 sequence is 19 residues long. The trim removed 1 base at V and 10 bases at J, leaving 17 bases unmatched. For the CDR3, the DNA is TGTGCCAGCAGCCAAGGCCCGCCTGGGACAGGGCTAAGTGGGTCACCCCTCCACTTT. Amino acids: CASSQGPPGTGLSGSPLHF.

V is TRBV29-1 and J is TRBJ2-3; the match to TRBD2 covers 7 bases. CDR3 length equals 14 residues. V was clipped by 4 bases and J by 1 base; unmatched bases: 5. Germline V gene lookup returns CDR1 SQVTM and CDR2 ANQGSEA. CDR3 amino acids: CSVVARGGTDTQYF. The CDR3 DNA sequence: TGCAGCGTTGTAGCTCGGGGGGGCACAGATACGCAGTATTTT.

V and J are TRBV6-6 and TRBJ1-2; D is unclear. Germline values: CDR1 MNHNY, CDR2 SVGAGI (reference sequence). This CDR3 has 12 amino acids. V was trimmed by 6 bases and J by 5 bases, leaving 10 bases between them. The CDR3 is CASSRQDYGYTF. The CDR3 coding sequence is TGTGCCAGCAGCCGCCAGGATTATGGCTACACCTTC.

This chain links TRBV6-1 with TRBJ2-1, with D perhaps matching TRBD2 (5 bases). There are 13 residues in the CDR3. V dropped 4 bases and J dropped 7 bases, with 11 bases sitting between them. CDR1 and CDR2 (germline): MNHNS, SASEGT. The CDR3 sequence is CASSVLALNEQFF. The CDR3 nucleotides are TGTGCCAGCAGTGTTCTAGCTTTAAATGAGCAGTTCTTC.

The rearrangement uses TRBV6-6 and TRBJ2-7; TRBD1 matches at 8 bases. Germline values: CDR1 MNHNY, CDR2 SVGAGI (reference sequence). V shed 7 bases, J shed 4 bases, and the junction held 12 bases outside the gene matches. CDR3 length: 15 amino acids. The CDR3, as DNA: TGTGCCAGCACCCCCGGACAGGGCGGGACTTACGAGCAGTACTTC. It yields the protein CASTPGQGGTYEQYF.

The V call is TRBV5-8, the J call TRBJ1-2; TRBD1 matches at 8 bases. The CDR3 sequence is 15 residues long. The J segment lost 7 bases and the V segment lost 2 bases, leaving 10 bases of the junction unmatched. Germline CDR1 is SGHTS and CDR2 is YDEGEE. CDR3 in amino acids: CASSFQGARSGGYTF. The DNA of the CDR3 is TGTGCCAGCAGCTTTCAGGGGGCTCGAAGTGGTGGCTACACCTTC.

The chain joins TRBV4-3 to TRBJ1-1; 7 bases line up with TRBD1. This CDR3 contains 13 residues. V dropped 3 bases and J dropped 8; count of bases not matched to a gene: 6. CDR1 is LGHNA, CDR2 YSLEER, per germline. CDR3 nucleotides: TGCGCCAGCAGCCAGGACAGGACACTCGAAGCTTTCTTT. Translated: CASSQDRTLEAFF.

This rearrangement joins TRBV7-2 to TRBJ2-2; a possible D gene is TRBD2 (6 bases). V was cut by 1 base and J by 6 bases, with 21 bases left in between. Per the germline V gene, CDR1 is SGHTA and CDR2 is FQGNSA. The CDR3 runs 18 residues. CDR3 nucleotides: TGTGCCAGCAGCTTAGGAGGGGTGACTAGGAGCATAGCCGGGGAGCTGTTTTTT. The encoded protein is CASSLGGVTRSIAGELFF. The variable domain in full, with the rest retrieved from reference TRBV7-2 and TRBJ2-2, is GAGVSQSPSNKVTEKGKDVELRCDPISGHTALYWYRQSLGQGLEFLIYFQGNSAPDKSGLPSDRFSAERTGGSVSTLTIQRTQQEDSAVYLCASSLGGVTRSIAGELFFGEGSRLTVL.

V gene TRBV4-1 combines with J gene TRBJ2-3; D may be TRBD2 (5 bases). Looked up from germline, CDR1 is MGHRA and CDR2 is YSYEKL. Trimming cost V 4 bases and J 5 bases, with 10 bases left between them. The CDR3 covers 13 residues. CDR3 region: CASSPGTVDTQYF. In nucleotides, the CDR3 is TGCGCCAGCAGCCCGGGAACAGTAGATACGCAGTATTTT.

This chain connects TRBV27 to TRBJ1-2; 9 bases match TRBD1. The germline gives CDR1 MNHEY, CDR2 SMNVEV (reference sequence). The trim removed 6 bases at V and 4 bases at J, leaving 3 bases unmatched. The CDR3 totals 13 residues. The CDR3 nucleotides read TGTGCCAGCAGCCGGGACAGGGTCTATGGCTACACCTTC. This codes for CASSRDRVYGYTF.